Described below is a single TCR beta chain sequence and its context. The antigen remains unidentified. This record belongs to a study of Ad26.COV2.S vaccination and SARS-CoV-2 variants. Germline V gene sequence: CDR1 MGHDK, CDR2 SYGVNS. There are 15 residues in the CDR3. J gave up 6 bases and V 2 bases, and 5 bases lay outside the gene matches. Only in-frame clones appear in the TCRdb table, and some are missing; sequencing was by immunoSEQ multiplex PCR. This sample carries roughly 140,000 clones, roughly 85% of them seen once, and the ten largest clones take 4.5% to 6%. Study-wide results and limits: TCR breadth and depth analyses may have underestimated total T cell responses.

This specimen consisted of peripheral blood, obtained after recovery from COVID-19. The rearrangement joins TRBV25-1 to TRBJ2-1; 9 bases align to TRBD2. This receptor was identified in a human donor who had recovered from COVID-19. CDR3 region: CASSETAGGFNEQFF. The CDR3 nucleotides are TGTGCCAGCAGTGAAACGGCGGGGGGGTTCAATGAGCAGTTCTTC.